This TCR beta chain was sequenced in a study of blood T cell repertoires in COVID-19. Study-wide background: Nucleic acid was either cDNA or gDNA, and it came from T cells, B-cell-depleted T cells, or PBMCs.

This CDR3 comprises 18 residues. Trimming cost V 1 base and J 7 bases; bases outside gene matches: 12. Germline V gives CDR1 LNHDA, CDR2 SQIVND (reference sequence). This table comes from immunoSEQ multiplex PCR, and its TCRdb copy is limited to in-frame clones, with some not included. The profile shows 200,000 to 250,000 clones, 80% to 90% of them singletons. In assigning cohorts, the study relied on participant-reported clinical history. The chain couples TRBV19 to TRBJ2-1; TRBD2 matches 11 bases. The specimen sequenced was PBMCs or T cells enriched from blood (not recorded which). This receptor was obtained from a woman in her 40s with acute COVID-19. This CDR3 reads CASSIGRASGRNINEQFF. CDR3 DNA sequence: TGTGCCAGTAGTATAGGTCGGGCTAGCGGGAGGAACATTAATGAGCAGTTCTTC.